These T cell receptor beta chains were read from a single sample in a study of blood T cell repertoires in COVID-19. Some clones are missing from TCRdb's copy, which holds only in-frame ones; the method was immunoSEQ multiplex PCR. In the table there are approximately 120,000 clones, approximately 85% of which are singletons. The sequenced material came from peripheral blood. The receptor source for this set is a human donor in a cohort sampled during active COVID-19. CDR3s include the opening cysteine and the closing phenylalanine or tryptophan. A D gene is named only where the DNA matches it firmly. Not every row has a clone size; where given, it reads once, few, many or a size class.

clone_size | j_call | d_call | v_call | cdr3_aa | cdr3_nt
few | TRBJ1-5 | TRBD1 | TRBV7-9 | CASSLTGGLTSNQPQHF | TGTGCCAGCAGCTTAACAGGGGGTTTGACTAGCAATCAGCCCCAGCATTTT
NA | TRBJ2-1 | NA | TRBV7-2 | CASIQLPSTGNEQFF | TGTGCCAGCATTCAACTGCCCTCGACAGGCAATGAGCAGTTCTTC
few | TRBJ1-5 | NA | TRBV19 | CASSQGNNQPQHF | TGTGCCAGTAGCCAGGGGAACAATCAGCCCCAGCATTTT
NA | TRBJ2-5 | TRBD1 | TRBV27 | CASGRGTGRDKTQYF | TGTGCCAGCGGACGCGGGACAGGCCGAGACAAGACCCAGTACTTC
NA | TRBJ1-1 | TRBD1 | TRBV7-2 | CASSATGVLNTEAFF | TGTGCCAGCAGCGCAACAGGGGTGCTGAACACTGAAGCTTTCTTT
NA | TRBJ2-7 | NA | TRBV3-1/TRBV3-2 | CASSQAPGGPSSYEQYF | TGTGCCAGCAGCCAAGCCCCCGGGGGGCCAAGCTCCTACGAGCAGTACTTC
NA | TRBJ1-6 | TRBD1 | TRBV6-6 | CASSLRTGRNSPLHF | TGTGCCAGCAGTCTTAGGACAGGGCGAAATTCACCCCTCCACTTT
NA | TRBJ2-7 | NA | TRBV2 | CASSDLVGAPYEQYF | TGTGCCAGCAGTGACCTGGTGGGGGCCCCCTACGAGCAGTACTTC
NA | TRBJ1-3 | NA | TRBV19 | CASSIGQGNTIYF | TGTGCCAGTAGTATTGGCCAGGGCAACACCATATATTTT
NA | TRBJ1-3 | NA | TRBV18 | CASSPTVSGNTIYF | TGTGCCAGCTCACCGACAGTCTCTGGAAACACCATATATTTT
few | TRBJ1-6 | TRBD1 | TRBV18 | CASSPQGASPLHF | TGTGCCAGCTCACCCCAGGGGGCTTCACCCCTCCACTTT
NA | TRBJ2-7 | NA | TRBV6-5 | CATKFGAVSYEQYF | TGTGCCACCAAATTCGGTGCCGTATCCTACGAGCAGTACTTC
NA | TRBJ2-3 | TRBD2 | TRBV11-2 | CASSFAGGSPGVQYF | TGTGCCAGCAGCTTTGCGGGGGGCTCTCCAGGGGTGCAGTATTTT
NA | TRBJ1-2 | NA | TRBV27 | CASSLSAGAVYGYTF | TGTGCCAGCAGTTTATCGGCAGGGGCGGTCTATGGCTACACCTTC
NA | TRBJ2-3 | NA | TRBV5-6 | CASSFPFYGDADTQYF | TGTGCCAGCAGCTTCCCGTTTTACGGAGATGCAGATACGCAGTATTTT
NA | TRBJ2-1 | TRBD2 | TRBV30 | CAWSASGLAPYNEQFF | TGTGCCTGGAGTGCCTCCGGACTAGCCCCCTACAATGAGCAGTTCTTC
NA | TRBJ2-2 | TRBD2 | TRBV10-2 | CASRGLFMTGELFF | TGCGCCAGCAGGGGACTATTTATGACCGGGGAGCTGTTTTTT
few | TRBJ1-1 | NA | TRBV2 | CASSGILDTEAFF | TGTGCCAGCAGTGGTATACTGGACACTGAAGCTTTCTTT
few | TRBJ2-1 | TRBD2 | TRBV5-1 | CASSLPGLAFNEQFF | TGCGCCAGCAGCCTCCCGGGACTAGCTTTCAATGAGCAGTTCTTC
NA | TRBJ2-6 | TRBD1 | TRBV4-1 | CASSQGGTGATGANVLTF | TGCGCCAGCAGCCAAGGGGGGACAGGGGCCACTGGGGCCAACGTCCTGACTTTC
NA | TRBJ2-1 | NA | TRBV18 | CASSPPPGNEQFF | TGTGCCAGCTCACCACCGCCGGGGAATGAGCAGTTCTTC
NA | TRBJ2-7 | TRBD2 | TRBV28 | CASTDGGTSGTYEQYF | TGTGCCAGCACCGACGGGGGGACTAGCGGTACCTACGAGCAGTACTTC
once | TRBJ2-1 | TRBD2 | TRBV7-2 | CASSLVGASGNNEQFF | TGTGCCAGCAGCTTAGTCGGTGCTAGCGGGAACAATGAGCAGTTCTTC
NA | TRBJ2-1 | NA | TRBV5-1 | CASSLARGGDEQFF | TGCGCCAGCAGCTTGGCCCGGGGTGGGGATGAGCAGTTCTTC
few | TRBJ2-5 | NA | TRBV5-1 | CASSLVSGTETQYF | TGCGCCAGCAGCTTGGTAAGCGGTACAGAGACCCAGTACTTC
NA | TRBJ1-2 | NA | TRBV7-9 | CASSLLEKSGYTF | TGTGCCAGCAGCTTATTGGAGAAGAGTGGCTACACCTTC
NA | TRBJ1-2 | TRBD1 | TRBV24-1 | CATSDFGQGISGYTF | TGTGCCACCAGTGATTTTGGACAGGGGATAAGTGGCTACACCTTC
NA | TRBJ1-5 | NA | TRBV20-1 | CSASMQGYSDQPQHF | TGCAGTGCTAGTATGCAGGGCTACTCAGATCAGCCCCAGCATTTT
NA | TRBJ2-1 | NA | TRBV28 | CATYPGTNPNEQFF | TGTGCCACATATCCCGGGACAAACCCCAATGAGCAGTTCTTC
NA | TRBJ2-5 | NA | TRBV7-8 | CASLQETQYF | TGTGCCAGTTTACAAGAGACCCAGTACTTC
NA | TRBJ2-7 | TRBD1 | TRBV7-6 | CASSPDRGLDYEQYF | TGTGCCAGCAGCCCCGACAGGGGGTTGGACTACGAGCAGTACTTC
NA | TRBJ1-1 | NA | TRBV28 | CASSLPRVEAFF | TGTGCCAGCAGTTTACCCAGGGTTGAAGCTTTCTTT
once | TRBJ1-1 | TRBD1 | TRBV19 | CASSTRTGGSHEAFF | TGTGCCAGTAGTACGCGGACAGGCGGGTCTCATGAAGCTTTCTTT